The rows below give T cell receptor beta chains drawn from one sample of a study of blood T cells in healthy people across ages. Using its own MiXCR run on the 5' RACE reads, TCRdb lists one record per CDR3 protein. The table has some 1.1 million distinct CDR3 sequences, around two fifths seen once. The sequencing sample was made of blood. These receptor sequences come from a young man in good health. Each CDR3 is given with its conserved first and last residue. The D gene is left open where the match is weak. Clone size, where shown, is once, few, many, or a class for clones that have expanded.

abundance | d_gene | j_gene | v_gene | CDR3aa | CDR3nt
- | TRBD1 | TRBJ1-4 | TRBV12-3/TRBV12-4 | CASSPSQGATNGKLFF | TGTGCCAGCAGTCCATCTCAGGGGGCGACTAATGGAAAACTGTTTTTT
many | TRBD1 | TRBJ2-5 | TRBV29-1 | CSVEGQGAFWQETQYF | TGCAGCGTTGAGGGACAGGGGGCTTTCTGGCAAGAGACCCAGTACTTC
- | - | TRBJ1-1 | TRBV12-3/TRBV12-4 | CASTLGVQNTEAFF | TGTGCCAGCACCCTGGGGGTCCAGAACACTGAAGCTTTCTTT
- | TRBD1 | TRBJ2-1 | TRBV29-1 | CCGQENEQFF | TGCTGTGGACAGGAGAATGAGCAGTTCTTC
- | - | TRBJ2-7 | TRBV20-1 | CSAREPTGNYEQYF | TGCAGTGCTAGAGAGCCGACAGGTAACTACGAGCAGTACTTC
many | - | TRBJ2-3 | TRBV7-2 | CASSLANRVDTQYF | TGTGCCAGCAGCTTAGCCAACAGGGTGGATACGCAGTATTTT
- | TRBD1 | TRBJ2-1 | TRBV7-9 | CASSTDRVGNEQFF | TGTGCCAGCAGCACGGACAGGGTCGGGAATGAGCAGTTCTTC
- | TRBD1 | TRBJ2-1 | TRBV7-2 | CASSLEGDRNYNEQFF | TGTGCCAGCAGCTTAGAGGGGGACAGGAACTACAATGAGCAGTTCTTC
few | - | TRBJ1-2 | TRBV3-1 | CASSQAQGCGYTF | TGTGCCAGCAGCCAAGCACAGGGTTGTGGCTACACCTTC
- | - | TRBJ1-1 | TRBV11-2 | CASSLGARGEAFF | TGTGCCAGCAGCTTAGGGGCCAGGGGTGAAGCTTTCTTT
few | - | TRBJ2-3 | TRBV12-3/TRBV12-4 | CASSPPQRTSTDTQYF | TGTGCCAGCAGTCCCCCCCAGCGGACTAGCACAGATACGCAGTATTTT
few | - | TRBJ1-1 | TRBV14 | CASSQGLSRARKNTEAFF | TGTGCCAGCAGCCAAGGCCTAAGCAGGGCAAGGAAGAACACTGAAGCTTTCTTT
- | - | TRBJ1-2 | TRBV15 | CATSNDPGRRLNYGYTF | TGTGCCACCAGCAACGATCCGGGGAGGCGACTTAACTATGGCTACACCTTC
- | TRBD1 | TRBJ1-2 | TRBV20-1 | CSARSGTGNGYTF | TGCAGTGCTAGGTCCGGGACAGGGAATGGCTACACCTTC
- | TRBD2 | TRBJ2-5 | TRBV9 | CASSGGLGGEQYF | TGTGCCAGCAGCGGGGGACTAGGAGGTGAGCAGTACTTC
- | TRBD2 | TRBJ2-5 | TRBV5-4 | CASTLRAGLGQETQYF | TGTGCCAGCACTCTTCGAGCGGGACTAGGCCAAGAGACCCAGTACTTC
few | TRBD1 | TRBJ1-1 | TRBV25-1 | CASSNRGRNTEAFF | TGTGCCAGCAGCAACAGGGGGCGTAACACTGAAGCTTTCTTT
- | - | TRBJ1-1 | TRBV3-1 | CASSQSPLTGTEAFF | TGTGCCAGCAGCCAATCCCCCCTGACTGGTACTGAAGCTTTCTTT
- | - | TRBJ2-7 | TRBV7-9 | CASSPRRVYEQYF | TGTGCCAGCAGCCCCCGGCGCGTCTACGAGCAGTACTTC
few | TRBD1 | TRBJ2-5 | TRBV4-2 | CASSHRRTGRTSETQYF | TGTGCCAGCAGCCACCGAAGGACAGGGAGAACAAGTGAGACCCAGTACTTC
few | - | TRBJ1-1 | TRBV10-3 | CAISESEEAFF | TGTGCCATCAGTGAGTCAGAAGAAGCTTTCTTT
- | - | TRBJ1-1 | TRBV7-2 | CASSLGLTGTEAFF | TGTGCCAGCAGCTTAGGTCTCACGGGCACTGAAGCTTTCTTT
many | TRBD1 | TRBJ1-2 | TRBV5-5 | CASSPTTDRGYGYTF | TGTGCCAGCAGCCCTACTACCGACAGGGGCTATGGCTACACCTTC
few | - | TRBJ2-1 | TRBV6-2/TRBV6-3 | CASSYGAGRNYNEQFF | TGTGCCAGCAGCTACGGGGCGGGGCGGAATTACAATGAGCAGTTCTTC
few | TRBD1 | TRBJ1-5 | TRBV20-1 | CSATRQGSNQPQHF | TGCAGTGCTACTCGACAGGGCAGCAATCAGCCCCAGCATTTT
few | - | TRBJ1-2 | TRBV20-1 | CSASITEIRGYTF | TGCAGTGCTAGTATTACGGAAATAAGAGGCTACACCTTC
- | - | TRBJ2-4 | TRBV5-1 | CASSLWGGLAKNIQYF | TGCGCCAGCAGCTTGTGGGGCGGCCTAGCCAAAAACATTCAGTACTTC
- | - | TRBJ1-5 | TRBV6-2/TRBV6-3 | CASSGSGNQPQHF | TGTGCCAGCAGTGGCTCAGGGAATCAGCCCCAGCATTTT
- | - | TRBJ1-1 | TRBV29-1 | CSVLQGRNTEAFF | TGCAGCGTTTTACAGGGTAGGAACACTGAAGCTTTCTTT
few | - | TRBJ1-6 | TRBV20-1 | CSARRTGSYNSPLHF | TGCAGTGCTAGAAGAACTGGCTCCTATAATTCACCCCTCCACTTT
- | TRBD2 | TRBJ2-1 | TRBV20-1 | CSATPQGLVYNEQFF | TGCAGTGCTACCCCTCAAGGACTAGTCTACAATGAGCAGTTCTTC
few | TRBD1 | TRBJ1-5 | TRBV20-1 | CSALLTGRLGSNQPQHF | TGCAGTGCTTTACTGACAGGGCGGTTGGGTAGCAATCAGCCCCAGCATTTT
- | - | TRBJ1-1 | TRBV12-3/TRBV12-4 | CASSYPAGEAFF | TGTGCCAGCAGTTACCCGGCAGGAGAGGCTTTCTTT
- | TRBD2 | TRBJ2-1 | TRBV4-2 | CASSAGGSGGAHNEQFF | TGTGCCAGCAGCGCGGGCGGTAGCGGGGGGGCCCACAATGAGCAGTTCTTC
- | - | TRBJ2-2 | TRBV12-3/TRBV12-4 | CASSFSHTGELFF | TGTGCCAGCAGTTTTTCACACACCGGGGAGCTGTTTTTT
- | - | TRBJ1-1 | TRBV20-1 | CSARDPARHTEAFF | TGCAGTGCTAGAGACCCAGCGAGGCACACTGAAGCTTTCTTT